This entry lists 10 T cell receptor beta chains sequenced from one sample in a study of technical replicates of blood from a few donors. Clones were sequenced by immunoSEQ multiplex PCR, and TCRdb holds only the in-frame ones, with some missing. The data hold fewer than 85,000 clones, with around 94% observed a single time. The sequencing input was T cells isolated from PBMCs. The receptors here all came from a human donor in good health.

The V call is TRBV28, the J call TRBJ2-7, with a tentative D call TRBD1 (6 bases). This CDR3 has 16 amino acids. Trimming pared 4 bases from V and 0 bases from J, leaving 16 bases between. Germline CDR1 reads MDHEN; CDR2 reads SYDVKM. The CDR3, as DNA: TGTGCCAGCAGTTCCCCCAGGACAGCGAGCTCCTACGAGCAGTACTTC. Its translation is CASSSPRTASSYEQYF.

On this clone: At one end the junction does not follow the germline gene, possibly because of a read error. The chain links TRBV7-7 to TRBJ2-1; 12 bases are a match to TRBD2. The CDR3 covers 15 residues. CDR1 and CDR2 (germline): SSHAT, FNYEAQ (reference sequence). The CDR3 region is CASSASSGGAGEQFF. The CDR3 DNA is TGTGCTAGCAGCGCCTCTAGCGGGGGGGCCGGAGAGCAGTTCTTC.

The chain has TRBV5-1 and TRBJ1-2, with D maybe TRBD1 (5 bases). The CDR3 has 16 residues. CDR1 is SGHRS and CDR2 is YFSETQ in the germline V gene. The V and J ends lost 3 bases and 6 bases respectively, with 21 bases between them. The CDR3 protein is CASSSRQIEKADGYTF. CDR3 DNA sequence: TGCGCCAGCAGCTCCCGACAGATAGAAAAAGCTGATGGCTACACCTTC.

The chain combines TRBV25-1 with TRBJ2-1; 8 bases map to TRBD2. The CDR3 sequence is 15 residues long. After removal of 3 bases from V and 8 bases from J, the junction contained 9 bases not matched to a gene. Germline loops: CDR1 MGHDK, CDR2 SYGVNS. The CDR3 DNA is TGTGCCAGCAGTGAGGTTGGCACTAGCGGCCATGAGCAGTTCTTC. The encoded protein is CASSEVGTSGHEQFF. The entire variable domain, with the rest obtained from reference TRBV25-1 and TRBJ2-1, is as follows: EADIYQTPRYLVIGTGKKITLECSQTMGHDKMYWYQQDPGMELHLIHYSYGVNSTEKGDLSSESTVSRIRTEHFPLTLESARPSHTSQYLCASSEVGTSGHEQFFGPGTRLTVL.

The V and J genes are TRBV7-6 and TRBJ1-6; D might be TRBD1 (5 bases). This CDR3 has 13 amino acids. Trimming cost V 4 bases and J 8 bases, with 9 bases left between them. Germline V gene sequence: CDR1 SGHVS, CDR2 FNYEAQ. The CDR3 protein is CASSSDRYSPLHF. Written as DNA, the CDR3 is TGTGCCAGCAGCTCAGACAGATATTCACCCCTCCACTTT. Variable domain in full (rest from reference TRBV7-6 and TRBJ1-6): GAGVSQSPRYKVTKRGQDVALRCDPISGHVSLYWYRQALGQGPEFLTYFNYEAQQDKSGLPNDRFSAERPEGSISTLTIQRTEQRDSAMYRCASSSDRYSPLHFGNGTRLTVT.

The V gene is TRBV19, the J gene TRBJ2-7; D might be TRBD1 (6 bases). From germline, CDR1 is LNHDA and CDR2 SQIVND (reference sequence). Trimming removed 2 bases from V and 2 bases from J, with 10 bases in between. CDR3 size: 14 residues. DNA of the CDR3: TGTGCCAGTAGTATAAGGACAGCGACCTACGAGCAGTACTTC. It translates to CASSIRTATYEQYF. Filled out from reference TRBV19 and TRBJ2-7, the complete variable domain reads DGGITQSPKYLFRKEGQNVTLSCEQNLNHDAMYWYRQDPGQGLRLIYYSQIVNDFQKGDIAEGYSVSREKKESFPLTVTSAQKNPTAFYLCASSIRTATYEQYFGPGTRLTVT.

The chain employs TRBV27 and TRBJ1-4; D call uncertain. CDR3 length: 13 amino acids. Germline values: CDR1 MNHEY, CDR2 SMNVEV (reference sequence). The germline V and J ends were trimmed by 6 bases and 7 bases, with 12 bases remaining between them. CDR3 residues: CASRRGGREKLFF. CDR3 coding DNA: TGTGCCAGCAGGCGGGGAGGGCGTGAAAAACTGTTTTTT.

The genes are TRBV4-1 and TRBJ1-6; TRBD1 agrees at 7 bases. This CDR3 contains 17 residues. V was pared by 4 bases and J by 5 bases, with 11 bases of the junction left unmatched. Germline V gives CDR1 MGHRA, CDR2 YSYEKL. Written as DNA, the CDR3 is TGCGCCAGCAGCCCCTCAACCCTGACAGGGAATAATTCACCCCTCCACTTT. Translation gives CASSPSTLTGNNSPLHF.

The rearrangement links TRBV7-9 to TRBJ2-5; 14 bases are a match to TRBD2. Germline V CDR1 and CDR2: SEHNR, FQNEAQ (reference sequence). V shed 7 bases and J 2 bases; nucleotides not matched to a gene: 9. This CDR3 has 17 amino acids. Here the CDR3 reads CASTGTSGRRRQETQYF. CDR3 nucleotides: TGTGCCAGCACCGGGACTAGCGGGAGACGGCGGCAAGAGACCCAGTACTTC.

The V call is TRBV11-2, the J call TRBJ2-7, with D possibly TRBD1 on 5 matching bases. Trimming removed 3 bases from V and 1 base from J, with 7 bases in between. Germline CDR1 SGHAT, CDR2 FQNNGV. The CDR3 extends over 13 amino acids. In DNA, the CDR3 is TGTGCCAGCAGCTTTCCAGGGTCCTACGAGCAGTACTTC. It yields the protein CASSFPGSYEQYF.